This is a list of T cell receptor beta chains from one sample in a study of cytomegalovirus exposure and HLA in healthy donors. This table comes from immunoSEQ multiplex PCR, and its TCRdb copy is limited to in-frame clones, with some not included. The sample consists of roughly 280,000 clones, 80% to 90% of them appearing once. Input material: PBMCs. These receptors were obtained from a woman aged 18-29 years in good health and CMV-seronegative. CDR3s include the opening cysteine and the closing phenylalanine or tryptophan. Fields, in order: D gene, V gene, J gene, clone size, CDR3 DNA, CDR3 protein. D genes are given only for firm matches. Part of the rows lack a size; the others show once, few, many or a class for expanded clones.

D: TRBD1
V: TRBV30
J: TRBJ2-7
size: .
DNA: TGTGCCTGGAGTTGGGGACAGTTAACTTACGAGCAGTACTTC
CDR3: CAWSWGQLTYEQYF

D: .
V: TRBV19
J: TRBJ1-1
size: .
DNA: TGTGCCAGTAAGGCGGGCGGAGTTACTGAAGCTTTCTTT
CDR3: CASKAGGVTEAFF

D: .
V: TRBV9
J: TRBJ1-2
size: few
DNA: TGTGCCAGCAGCGTAGAAGGGGCCGGCGGCTATGGCTACACCTTC
CDR3: CASSVEGAGGYGYTF

D: TRBD1
V: TRBV7-3
J: TRBJ2-3
size: .
DNA: TGTGCCAGCAGCTTTGGGGACAGGGGAGGAGATACGCAGTATTTT
CDR3: CASSFGDRGGDTQYF

D: TRBD2
V: TRBV6-1
J: TRBJ2-6
size: .
DNA: TGTGCCAGCAGAGAACTAGCGCCCCTCTCTGGGGCCAACGTCCTGACTTTC
CDR3: CASRELAPLSGANVLTF

D: .
V: TRBV30
J: TRBJ2-3
size: .
DNA: TGTGCCTGGAGAAGGAGACAGGAGTCCTACCTTAGCACAGATACGCAGTATTTT
CDR3: CAWRRRQESYLSTDTQYF

D: TRBD1
V: TRBV11-2
J: TRBJ1-1
size: .
DNA: TGTGCCAGCAGCGCCGACAGGGACCGGTACACTGAAGCTTTCTTT
CDR3: CASSADRDRYTEAFF

D: .
V: TRBV9
J: TRBJ2-1
size: .
DNA: TGTGCCAGCAGCGTAGGGTCAGGTTACAATGAGCAGTTCTTC
CDR3: CASSVGSGYNEQFF

D: TRBD2
V: TRBV27
J: TRBJ2-5
size: .
DNA: TGTGCCAGCATGGGCGGGGGGTCCCAAGAGACCCAGTACTTC
CDR3: CASMGGGSQETQYF

D: .
V: TRBV9
J: TRBJ2-1
size: .
DNA: TGTGCCAGCAGCGCCCCTTTGGGACTTCAGCAGTTCTTC
CDR3: CASSAPLGLQQFF

D: TRBD2
V: TRBV27
J: TRBJ2-5
size: .
DNA: TGTGCCAGCAGTCTCGGGACTAGCGGGGGGGAGACCCAGTACTTC
CDR3: CASSLGTSGGETQYF

D: .
V: TRBV6-1
J: TRBJ2-2
size: .
DNA: TGTGCCAGCCAGGGGCAGACGACCGGGGAGCTGTTTTTT
CDR3: CASQGQTTGELFF

D: .
V: TRBV11-2
J: TRBJ1-1
size: .
DNA: TGTGCCAGCAGCTTTTGGAGGAACACTGAAGCTTTCTTT
CDR3: CASSFWRNTEAFF

D: TRBD1
V: TRBV11-3
J: TRBJ2-7
size: .
DNA: TGTGCCAGCAGCGCCCCGGGGACAGGGGGCTCCTACGAGCAGTACTTC
CDR3: CASSAPGTGGSYEQYF

D: .
V: TRBV30
J: TRBJ2-7
size: few
DNA: TGTGCCTGGAATCCGGGCAGGGCTTACGAGCAGTACTTC
CDR3: CAWNPGRAYEQYF